Below, 25 T cell receptor beta chains from the same sample are listed, as sequenced in a study of T cell repertoires in cytomegalovirus infection. TCRdb re-called the reads with MiXCR, one entry per CDR3 protein. Of a few hundred thousand distinct CDR3 sequences in the sample, approximately 15% are singletons; the top ten hold around half. What was sequenced was CD8+ T cells from PBMCs. These receptors originate from a human donor in good health (CMV status not recorded). Some clones in this sample may be carry-over from other donors' samples.

The chain combines TRBV6-1 with TRBJ2-2; D is undetermined. Germline CDR1 reads MNHNS; CDR2 reads SASEGT. Deletions cut 6 bases from V and 7 bases from J, with 3 bases between. CDR3 size: 10 residues. The CDR3 coding sequence is TGTGCCAGCAGGAACGGGGAGCTGTTTTTT. Translating gives CASRNGELFF.

The CDR3 loop reads CASSFKDLGTSVSTNIQYF. The CDR3 DNA follows: TGTGCCAGCAGCTTTAAGGATCTCGGGACTAGTGTCTCTACAAACATTCAGTACTTC. The chain links TRBV5-4 to TRBJ2-4, with 8 bases aligning to TRBD2. This CDR3 contains 19 residues. Germline trimming cut 2 bases from V and 6 bases from J; bases unmatched to any gene: 19. The V gene's germline CDR1 is SGHNT and CDR2 YYREEE (reference sequence).

V gene TRBV2 combines with J gene TRBJ1-4; 7 bases agree with TRBD1. The CDR3 loop spans 17 amino acids. V dropped 2 bases and J dropped 1; count of bases not matched to a gene: 7. CDR1 and CDR2 (germline): SNHLY, FYNNEI. CDR3 bases: TGTGCCAGCAGTGAACCTTTTTACAGGGGAACTAATGAAAAACTGTTTTTT. Its protein product is CASSEPFYRGTNEKLFF.

The chain recombines TRBV20-1 with TRBJ1-4; no reliable D call. Germline V gives CDR1 DFQATT, CDR2 SNEGSKA (reference sequence). This CDR3 comprises 19 residues. Trimming left V 0 bases short and J 8 bases short, with 28 bases between. The CDR3 region is CSARDLLTAGSRTGEKLFF. CDR3 in DNA: TGCAGTGCTAGAGATCTTCTGACGGCAGGTAGCAGGACTGGGGAAAAACTGTTTTTT.

This clonotype has at least ten counts. This chain links TRBV12-3 or TRBV12-4 with TRBJ2-3; no reliable D call. Trimming took off 5 bases at V and 1 base at J, with 16 bases between the two ends. The CDR3 is made up of 16 amino acids. The CDR3 is CASSPVTAIGTDTQYF. CDR3 DNA: TGTGCCAGCAGTCCAGTGACCGCTATCGGCACAGATACGCAGTATTTT.

This clonotype was counted many times. The chain has TRBV28 and TRBJ1-4; TRBD1 agrees at 7 bases. With 3 bases clipped from V and 5 bases from J, the junction kept 3 bases outside the gene matches. The V gene's germline CDR1 is MDHEN and CDR2 SYDVKM. This CDR3 contains 14 residues. CDR3 protein: CASSFFRGNEKLFF. The CDR3 DNA reads as TGTGCCAGCAGTTTTTTCAGGGGGAATGAAAAACTGTTTTTT.

In its sample, this clonotype was seen many times. The chain recombines TRBV6-6 with TRBJ1-5, with D uncertain. The V and J ends lost 1 base and 4 bases respectively, with 8 bases between them. From germline, CDR1 is MNHNY and CDR2 SVGAGI (reference sequence). This CDR3 spans 14 amino acids. The CDR3 sequence: CASSYWAENQPQHF. CDR3 coding DNA: TGTGCCAGCAGTTACTGGGCAGAAAATCAGCCCCAGCATTTT.

This clonotype was recorded many times. The J gene is TRBJ1-1, the V gene TRBV12-3 or TRBV12-4; possible D gene TRBD1, 6 bases. This CDR3 has 14 amino acids. Trimming cost V 5 bases and J 4 bases, with 14 bases left between them. The CDR3 bases are TGTGCCAGCAGTATCACAGGGAAGGCCACTGAAGCTTTCTTT. Translation: CASSITGKATEAFF.

The CDR3 DNA reads TGTGCCAGCAGCCTGACTAGCGGGGGGGCCCTAGCCATTCAGTACTTC. Amino acid sequence: CASSLTSGGALAIQYF. The V call is TRBV6-2 or TRBV6-3, the J call TRBJ2-4; TRBD2 matches at 14 bases. Germline CDR1 MNHEY, CDR2 SVGEGT. J was trimmed by 9 bases and V by 6 bases; bases with no gene match: 10. The CDR3 is 16 residues long.

This clonotype was seen repeatedly, ten times or more. The rearrangement joins TRBV7-8 to TRBJ1-1; 8 bases match TRBD1. With V trimmed by 5 bases and J by 6 bases, 5 bases remained unmatched. Germline V gene sequence: CDR1 SGHVS, CDR2 FQNEAQ. CDR3 length equals 13 residues. The CDR3 nucleotides read TGTGCCAGCAGCACTACAGGGGGTCCTGAAGCTTTCTTT. Protein sequence: CASSTTGGPEAFF. The entire variable domain, with the rest obtained from reference TRBV7-8 and TRBJ1-1, is as follows: GAGVSQSPRYKVAKRGQDVALRCDPISGHVSLFWYQQALGQGPEFLTYFQNEAQLDKSGLPSDRFFAERPEGSVSTLKIQRTQQEDSAVYLCASSTTGGPEAFFGQGTRLTVV.

This clonotype came up a few times. The chain uses TRBV29-1 and TRBJ1-4; D might be TRBD1 (6 bases). This CDR3 region has 13 residues. Germline lookup yields CDR1 SQVTM and CDR2 ANQGSEA. The V gene lost 7 bases and the J gene lost 4 bases, with 13 bases spanning the gap. Here the CDR3 DNA reads TGCAGCGCTGTGGGGGCAGTTAATGAAAAACTGTTTTTT. This gives the protein CSAVGAVNEKLFF.

This chain joins TRBV20-1 and TRBJ2-1; 14 bases line up with TRBD2. CDR1 and CDR2 (germline): DFQATT, SNEGSKA (reference sequence). V lost 3 bases to trimming and J lost 8 bases; unmatched junction nucleotides: 12. The CDR3 runs to 17 residues. CDR3 coding DNA: TGCAGTGCTAGGCCTACGACTAGCGGGGGGGCCTCAGATGAGCAGTTCTTC. It specifies CSARPTTSGGASDEQFF.

This clonotype came up many times. V gene TRBV7-9 combines with J gene TRBJ2-5; 8 bases align to TRBD1. J gave up 3 bases and V 5 bases, and 11 bases lay outside the gene matches. Germline CDR1 is SEHNR and CDR2 is FQNEAQ (reference sequence). The CDR3 length is 16 residues. CDR3 residues: CASSEQDRVGEETQYF. The CDR3 nucleotides read TGTGCCAGCAGCGAACAGGACAGGGTGGGAGAAGAGACCCAGTACTTC.

This clonotype has a handful of counts. V is TRBV19 and J is TRBJ1-2; maybe TRBD1 (6 bases). Trimming cost V 5 bases and J 4 bases, with 14 bases left between them. There are 14 residues in the CDR3. Germline loops: CDR1 LNHDA, CDR2 SQIVND (reference sequence). CDR3 DNA: TGTGCCAGTAGTCCCTTGGACAGAGGCTATGGCTACACCTTC. It translates to CASSPLDRGYGYTF.

This clonotype was observed a few times. The V gene is TRBV20-1, the J gene TRBJ1-6; D possibly corresponds to TRBD1 (6 bases). The germline V gene has CDR1 DFQATT and CDR2 SNEGSKA (reference sequence). The CDR3 runs 16 residues. V lost 2 bases to trimming and J lost 5 bases, with 16 bases between them. The CDR3 region has the DNA TGCAGTGCTAGAACAAAACAGGGACCCAATAATTCACCCCTCCACTTT. It yields the protein CSARTKQGPNNSPLHF.

V usage is TRBV6-6 and J usage is TRBJ2-5, with TRBD2 identical over 10 bases. The length of the CDR3 is 20 residues. Germline CDR1 is MNHNY and CDR2 is SVGAGI (reference sequence). V was clipped by 2 bases and J by 5 bases; unmatched bases: 20. CDR3 nucleotides: TGTGCCAGCAGTTACACTACTCCACAGCCGGGACTAGCGATTGACGAGACCCAGTACTTC. Translating it yields CASSYTTPQPGLAIDETQYF.

The CDR3 sequence is CASSLRPRGTQETQYF. DNA of the CDR3: TGTGCCAGCAGCTTACGGCCCCGGGGGACCCAAGAGACCCAGTACTTC. The V call is TRBV7-6, the J call TRBJ2-5, with D possibly matching TRBD2 (6 bases). Germline V lookup: CDR1 SGHVS, CDR2 FNYEAQ. CDR3 length: 16 residues. The V gene lost 2 bases and the J gene lost 1 base, with 14 bases spanning the gap.

This clonotype has more than one count but fewer than ten. The chain recombines TRBV5-5 with TRBJ2-2; TRBD2 is a possible D gene (6 bases). The CDR3 sequence is 15 residues long. Germline values: CDR1 SGHKS, CDR2 YYEKEE (reference sequence). V was cut by 3 bases and J by 3 bases, with 12 bases left in between. The CDR3 reads CASSWTGGDTGELFF. CDR3 coding DNA: TGTGCCAGCAGCTGGACTGGAGGGGACACCGGGGAGCTGTTTTTT.

This clonotype was seen a few times. The chain carries TRBV4-1 and TRBJ1-4, with 7 nucleotides matching TRBD1. The CDR3 sequence is 16 residues long. Germline V CDR1 and CDR2: MGHRA, YSYEKL. V lost 5 bases to trimming and J lost 5 bases; unmatched junction nucleotides: 11. The CDR3 DNA reads TGCGCCAGCAGCGGCGAAGGGGGACAGCCGAATGAAAAACTGTTTTTT. Translated: CASSGEGGQPNEKLFF.

The rearrangement uses TRBV20-1 and TRBJ1-2, with D possibly TRBD1 on 6 matching bases. The germline gives CDR1 DFQATT, CDR2 SNEGSKA (reference sequence). The CDR3 runs to 15 residues. Deletions cut 6 bases from V and 2 bases from J, with 19 bases between. The CDR3 loop is CSAPGGRGANYGYTF. In DNA, the CDR3 is TGCAGTGCACCCGGGGGGCGGGGGGCAAACTATGGCTACACCTTC.

This clonotype is termed large. The J gene is TRBJ1-1, the V gene TRBV7-2; no clear D gene. The CDR3 runs to 15 residues. Germline V gene sequence: CDR1 SGHTA, CDR2 FQGNSA. The ends were cut back, 1 base at V and 0 bases at J, with 9 bases in the middle. Here the CDR3 reads CASSLVPSMNTEAFF. DNA for the CDR3: TGTGCCAGCAGCTTAGTGCCCAGCATGAACACTGAAGCTTTCTTT.

The chain employs TRBV7-9 and TRBJ2-5, with 11 bases matching TRBD1. This CDR3 region has 15 residues. The V and J ends lost 5 bases and 4 bases, in that order; junction bases with no gene match: 6. Germline assignment: CDR1 SEHNR and CDR2 FQNEAQ (reference sequence). The DNA for the CDR3 is TGTGCCAGCAGCCACTCGGACAGGGGGCCAGAGACCCAGTACTTC. It codes for CASSHSDRGPETQYF.

In this sample, this clonotype turned up many times. V usage is TRBV7-3 and J usage is TRBJ2-3, with D tentatively TRBD1 or TRBD2 (6 bases each). The CDR3 sequence is 15 residues long. In germline, CDR1 is SGHTA, CDR2 FQGTGA. V was clipped by 2 bases and J by 4 bases, with 13 bases between them. CDR3 amino acids: CASSLSGAKADTQYF. In DNA form, the CDR3 reads TGTGCCAGCAGCTTATCGGGGGCCAAGGCAGATACGCAGTATTTT.

The chain combines TRBV28 with TRBJ2-1, with TRBD1 matching 9 bases. The trim removed 11 bases at V and 7 bases at J, leaving 6 bases unmatched. Germline V lookup: CDR1 MDHEN, CDR2 SYDVKM. This CDR3 contains 12 residues. In DNA form, the CDR3 reads TGTGCCTGGCGACAGGGGGGTAATGAGCAGTTCTTC. The encoded protein is CAWRQGGNEQFF.

This chain links TRBV5-1 with TRBJ1-2; D perhaps matches TRBD1 (6 bases). V lost 4 bases to trimming and J lost 7 bases, with 20 bases between them. Germline loops: CDR1 SGHRS, CDR2 YFSETQ. This CDR3 is built from 15 residues. The CDR3 sequence is CASSEYIDRRSGYTF. In DNA, the CDR3 is TGCGCCAGCAGCGAATATATCGACAGGCGGTCTGGCTACACCTTC.